Each of the 27 T cell receptor beta chains below was sequenced from the same sample in a study of cytomegalovirus exposure and HLA in healthy donors. It was with 60 Vbeta and 13 Jbeta primers that the PCR ran. The data were produced by immunoSEQ multiplex PCR, yet TCRdb's version contains in-frame clones alone and is incomplete. Recorded for this sample: 150,000 to 200,000 clones. Sequencing input: PBMCs. The receptors stem from a boy younger than 18 in good health and CMV-seronegative.

CDR3 sequence reads: CASSQGASYEQYF. The CDR3 DNA sequence: TGTGCCAGCAGTCAGGGGGCCTCCTACGAGCAGTACTTC. The V gene is TRBV7-7, the J gene TRBJ2-7; 8 nucleotides line up with TRBD1. After removal of 6 bases from V and 0 bases from J, the junction contained 1 base not matched to a gene. This CDR3 spans 13 amino acids. The germline gives CDR1 SSHAT, CDR2 FNYEAQ (reference sequence).

Of note for this clone: This specimen includes other DNA sequences encoding the same CDR3. J is TRBJ2-3 and V is TRBV11-2, with 11 bases fitting TRBD2. The CDR3 spans 15 residues. V shed 1 base and J 5 bases; nucleotides not matched to a gene: 2. Germline-derived CDR1 and CDR2 are SGHAT and FQNNGV. The CDR3 DNA sequence: TGTGCCAGCAGCTTAGGGCTAGCGGGGGGAGATACGCAGTATTTT. As protein: CASSLGLAGGDTQYF.

J is TRBJ2-1 and V is TRBV4-2; 12 positions agree with TRBD2. Trimming removed 2 bases from V and 8 bases from J; junction bases left unmatched: 10. In germline, CDR1 is LGHNA, CDR2 YNFKEQ. This CDR3 comprises 17 residues. Here the CDR3 DNA reads TGTGCCAGCAGCCAAAGTCTACTAGCGGGGGGAGGCCATGAGCAGTTCTTC. It encodes CASSQSLLAGGGHEQFF.

The chain links TRBV7-8 to TRBJ1-1, with D hard to call. V was cut by 3 bases and J by 1 base, with 12 bases left in between. Germline-derived CDR1 and CDR2 are SGHVS and FQNEAQ. This CDR3 contains 15 residues. CDR3 in amino acids: CASSFPGRKNTEAFF. The CDR3 nucleotides are TGTGCCAGCAGCTTCCCGGGTCGGAAGAACACTGAAGCTTTCTTT.

J is TRBJ2-3 and V is TRBV5-1; possibly TRBD1 for D (6 bases). Germline CDR1 reads SGHRS; CDR2 reads YFSETQ. The CDR3 is made up of 16 amino acids. Trimming left V 3 bases short and J 5 bases short, with 19 bases between. CDR3 residues: CASSSITGFEGDTQYF. The CDR3 DNA sequence: TGCGCCAGCAGCTCCATCACAGGGTTTGAGGGAGATACGCAGTATTTT.

V and J are TRBV19 and TRBJ1-4, with 10 bases that match TRBD1. Germline assignment: CDR1 LNHDA and CDR2 SQIVND (reference sequence). This CDR3 has 15 amino acids. V lost 8 bases to trimming and J lost 4 bases; unmatched junction nucleotides: 7. CDR3 in amino acids: CASQIGTGVNEKLFF. CDR3 in DNA: TGTGCCAGTCAAATCGGGACAGGGGTTAATGAAAAACTGTTTTTT.

J is TRBJ2-2 and V is TRBV11-2, with no clear D. Trimming took 3 bases from V and 4 from J, leaving 6 bases between them. The CDR3 length is 13 residues. Germline-derived CDR1 and CDR2 are SGHAT and FQNNGV. The CDR3, as DNA: TGTGCCAGCAGCTTCCCGTCCACCGGGGAGCTGTTTTTT. It yields the protein CASSFPSTGELFF.

The V call is TRBV6-1, the J call TRBJ1-1, with D unclear. Germline CDR1 and CDR2: MNHNS and SASEGT. The CDR3 is 14 residues long. Deletions cut 7 bases from V and 9 bases from J, with 21 bases between. Here the CDR3 reads CASTLGGGGRQAFF. CDR3 nucleotide sequence: TGTGCCAGCACCCTAGGTGGAGGAGGGAGACAAGCTTTCTTT.

V is TRBV2 and J is TRBJ2-7; D is unresolved. This CDR3 is 13 amino acids long. The germline V and J ends were trimmed by 4 bases and 2 bases, with 9 bases remaining between them. In germline, CDR1 is SNHLY, CDR2 FYNNEI. The chain's CDR3 is CASSVPRAYEQYF. CDR3 coding DNA: TGTGCCAGCAGTGTTCCGCGTGCCTACGAGCAGTACTTC.

The chain uses TRBV5-1 and TRBJ1-1; 7 bases map to TRBD1. Germline CDR1 and CDR2: SGHRS and YFSETQ. V was pared by 0 bases and J by 4 bases, with 9 bases of the junction left unmatched. The CDR3 spans 16 residues. CDR3 amino acids: CASSLETGFIFTEAFF. CDR3 in DNA: TGCGCCAGCAGCTTGGAGACAGGGTTCATTTTCACTGAAGCTTTCTTT.

The chain combines TRBV30 with TRBJ2-5; 11 bases map to TRBD2. Germline lookup yields CDR1 GTSNPN and CDR2 SVGIG (reference sequence). This CDR3 is built from 16 residues. V shed 0 bases and J 2 bases; nucleotides not matched to a gene: 5. This chain's CDR3 is CAWSVGTSGGQETQYF. In nucleotides, the CDR3 is TGTGCCTGGAGTGTAGGTACTAGCGGGGGTCAAGAGACCCAGTACTTC.

The V and J genes are TRBV5-1 and TRBJ2-7; D ambiguous. The CDR3 sequence is 13 residues long. The V gene's germline CDR1 is SGHRS and CDR2 YFSETQ. Trimming removed 2 bases from V and 2 bases from J, with 8 bases in between. DNA of the CDR3: TGCGCCAGCAGCTTAAGCGTTGCCTACGAGCAGTACTTC. This codes for CASSLSVAYEQYF.

This sequence joins TRBV29-1 and TRBJ2-2; 9 bases map to TRBD2. CDR3 length: 13 residues. The junction had 4 bases not matched to a gene; V was cut back by 8 bases and J by 3 bases. The germline gives CDR1 SQVTM, CDR2 ANQGSEA. The CDR3 region is CSYRGRDTGELFF. CDR3 sequence (DNA): TGCAGCTACCGCGGGAGGGACACCGGGGAGCTGTTTTTT.

The rearrangement joins TRBV28 to TRBJ2-2; perhaps TRBD2 as D (5 bases). Germline lookup yields CDR1 MDHEN and CDR2 SYDVKM. CDR3 length equals 12 residues. With 5 bases removed from V and 7 bases from J, the gap between germline ends came to 8 bases. This chain's CDR3 is CASSEGVGELFF. CDR3 DNA: TGTGCCAGCAGTGAGGGCGTCGGGGAGCTGTTTTTT.

V usage is TRBV6-5 and J usage is TRBJ1-2; 9 bases agree with TRBD1. The length of the CDR3 is 12 residues. With 4 bases clipped from V and 8 bases from J, the junction kept 2 bases outside the gene matches. Germline V gene lookup returns CDR1 MNHEY and CDR2 SVGAGI. CDR3 in amino acids: CASSFTGGGYTF. The CDR3 region has the DNA TGTGCCAGCAGTTTCACAGGGGGCGGCTACACCTTC.

The V and J genes are TRBV7-2 and TRBJ2-2; 13 bases are shared with TRBD2. CDR3 length: 17 residues. Trimming removed 5 bases from V and 2 bases from J; junction bases left unmatched: 5. Per germline, CDR1 SGHTA and CDR2 FQGNSA. The CDR3 sequence: CASSLGLAGTNTGELFF. CDR3 sequence (DNA): TGTGCCAGCAGCCTGGGACTAGCGGGGACTAACACCGGGGAGCTGTTTTTT.

This rearrangement joins TRBV7-8 to TRBJ2-7, with D tentatively TRBD1 (6 bases). The V gene's germline CDR1 is SGHVS and CDR2 FQNEAQ. Trimming removed 2 bases at V and 1 base at J, with 18 bases between. CDR3 length: 17 residues. The CDR3 sequence: CASSLPRRGSRSYEQYF. CDR3 DNA: TGTGCCAGCAGCTTACCCCGCAGGGGATCCCGGTCCTACGAGCAGTACTTC. Filled out from reference TRBV7-8 and TRBJ2-7, the complete variable domain reads GAGVSQSPRYKVAKRGQDVALRCDPISGHVSLFWYQQALGQGPEFLTYFQNEAQLDKSGLPSDRFFAERPEGSVSTLKIQRTQQEDSAVYLCASSLPRRGSRSYEQYFGPGTRLTVT.

The CDR3 loop is CASSGGTVGNLYEQYF. CDR3 sequence (DNA): TGTGCCAGCAGTGGAGGGACAGTCGGGAATCTCTACGAGCAGTACTTC. The gene calls are TRBV25-1 and TRBJ2-7; 7 bases agree with TRBD1. The CDR3 loop spans 16 amino acids. V lost 4 bases to trimming and J lost 3 bases; unmatched junction nucleotides: 12. CDR1 MGHDK and CDR2 SYGVNS come from the germline V gene.

The rearrangement uses TRBV27 and TRBJ1-1; maybe TRBD1 (6 bases). V was cut by 0 bases and J by 1 base, with 9 bases left in between. Germline assignment: CDR1 MNHEY and CDR2 SMNVEV (reference sequence). There are 15 residues in the CDR3. Written as DNA, the CDR3 is TGTGCCAGCAGTTTATCGGGGGCAGGGAACACTGAAGCTTTCTTT. This translates into CASSLSGAGNTEAFF.

The CDR3 bases are TGTGCCTGGATCTGGGGGCGCGGGTCCTCTGAAGCTTTCTTT. This sequence encodes CAWIWGRGSSEAFF. This sequence joins TRBV30 and TRBJ1-1, with D tentatively TRBD1 (6 bases). CDR1 is GTSNPN, CDR2 SVGIG, per germline (reference sequence). The CDR3 runs 14 residues. V was pared by 4 bases and J by 6 bases, with 18 bases between. Complete variable domain (other parts from reference TRBV30 and TRBJ1-1): SQTIHQWPATLVQPVGSPLSLECTVEGTSNPNLYWYRQAAGRGLQLLFYSVGIGQISSEVPQNLSASRPQDRQFILSSKKLLLSDSGFYLCAWIWGRGSSEAFFGQGTRLTVV.

The chain recombines TRBV7-9 with TRBJ1-2, with TRBD1 identical over 7 bases. This CDR3 contains 14 residues. With V trimmed by 5 bases and J by 4 bases, 7 bases remained unmatched. Germline V gene sequence: CDR1 SEHNR, CDR2 FQNEAQ (reference sequence). CDR3 amino acids: CASSPRDRVYGYTF. The CDR3 nucleotides are TGTGCCAGCAGCCCCCGGGACAGAGTCTATGGCTACACCTTC.

The chain combines TRBV4-1 with TRBJ2-7; D is unresolved. Per the germline V gene, CDR1 is MGHRA and CDR2 is YSYEKL. V dropped 3 bases and J dropped 5 bases, with 11 bases sitting between them. The CDR3 consists of 13 residues. CDR3 DNA: TGCGCCAGCAGCCAGCTAGTCAGCCACGAGCAGTACTTC. Translating gives CASSQLVSHEQYF.

This chain uses TRBV18 with TRBJ1-1; 8 bases align to TRBD1. Germline V gene lookup returns CDR1 KGHSH and CDR2 LQKENI. CDR3 size: 13 residues. V was clipped by 4 bases and J by 7 bases; unmatched bases: 5. The DNA of the CDR3 is TGTGCCAGCTCACGACAGGGGCGAGGTGAAGCTTTCTTT. It translates to CASSRQGRGEAFF.

The rearrangement joins TRBV5-4 to TRBJ2-5; 11 bases line up with TRBD2. The CDR3 runs 15 residues. The V segment lost 0 bases and the J segment 5 bases; nucleotides outside the gene matches: 3. Germline loops: CDR1 SGHNT, CDR2 YYREEE (reference sequence). The CDR3 region has the DNA TGTGCCAGCAGCTTGGCTAGCGGGGGGCTGGAGACCCAGTACTTC. Translated, it gives CASSLASGGLETQYF.

This rearrangement joins TRBV6-5 to TRBJ1-6; D ambiguous. The germline V and J ends were trimmed by 6 bases and 10 bases, with 16 bases remaining between them. CDR1 is MNHEY and CDR2 is SVGAGI in the germline V gene. This CDR3 contains 14 residues. CDR3 amino acids: CASSRERRESPLHF. The CDR3 DNA is TGTGCCAGCAGCCGGGAGAGGAGGGAATCACCCCTCCACTTT.

The V call is TRBV14, the J call TRBJ2-3, with D perhaps matching TRBD1 (5 bases). Trimming left V 2 bases short and J 4 bases short, with 7 bases between. The CDR3 spans 13 residues. CDR1 is SGHDN, CDR2 FVKESK, per germline. The CDR3 DNA reads as TGTGCCAGCAGCCAACAAGGGGCAGATACGCAGTATTTT. Translating gives CASSQQGADTQYF.

The V call is TRBV2, the J call TRBJ2-7, with 7 bases aligning to TRBD1. The V gene end was trimmed by 7 bases and the J gene end by 0 bases; junction bases not matched to a gene: 9. This CDR3 has 15 residues. The germline gives CDR1 SNHLY, CDR2 FYNNEI. The CDR3: CASILRDSLSYEQYF. CDR3 nucleotides: TGTGCCAGCATTCTCCGGGACAGCCTCTCCTACGAGCAGTACTTC. Full variable domain (rest looked up from reference TRBV2 and TRBJ2-7): EPEVTQTPSHQVTQMGQEVILRCVPISNHLYFYWYRQILGQKVEFLVSFYNNEISEKSEIFDDQFSVERPDGSNFTLKIRSTKLEDSAMYFCASILRDSLSYEQYFGPGTRLTVT.